A single sample gave rise to the 20 T cell receptor beta chains below, sequenced in a study of T cell changes during pregnancy in multiple sclerosis. Some clones are missing from TCRdb's copy, which holds only in-frame ones; the method was immunoSEQ multiplex PCR. This sample carries about 21,000 clones, approximately 91% of them seen once, and the ten largest clones take about 20%. The sequences come from CD8+ T cells from peripheral blood mononuclear cells, collected after pregnancy. The origin of the receptors is a female donor in good health, enrolled as a control in a pregnancy study.

The chain links TRBV5-6 to TRBJ1-6; D is ambiguous. This CDR3 has 12 residues. The V gene lost 3 bases and the J gene lost 6 bases, with 4 bases spanning the gap. From germline, CDR1 is SGHDT and CDR2 YYEEEE. The CDR3 region is CASSSGNSPLHF. In nucleotides, the CDR3 is TGTGCCAGCAGCTCGGGTAATTCACCCCTCCACTTT.

This clone was detected only once. This chain links TRBV6-4 with TRBJ1-1; possible D gene TRBD1, 6 bases. The CDR3 covers 13 residues. Trimming removed 2 bases at V and 7 bases at J, with 11 bases between. CDR1 and CDR2 from the germline V gene are MRHNA and SNTAGT. The DNA for the CDR3 is TGTGCCAGCAGTGACAGGGGGGGCCATGAAGCTTTCTTT. Protein product: CASSDRGGHEAFF.

The CDR3 loop is CASSGVDRVTEAFF. Written as DNA, the CDR3 is TGTGCCAGCAGCGGGGTTGACAGGGTAACTGAAGCTTTCTTT. The chain employs TRBV9 and TRBJ1-1, with 7 bases fitting TRBD1. Germline values: CDR1 SGDLS, CDR2 YYNGEE. The CDR3 is made up of 14 amino acids. After removal of 3 bases from V and 5 bases from J, the junction contained 7 bases not matched to a gene.

V usage is TRBV6-5 and J usage is TRBJ2-7; 14 nucleotides agree with TRBD2. Germline CDR1 is MNHEY and CDR2 is SVGAGI. The CDR3 length is 14 residues. V lost 8 bases and J lost 2; bases outside the gene matches: 2. The CDR3 region has the DNA TGTGCCAGCCAGACTAGCGGGAGGGCCTACGAGCAGTACTTC. This encodes CASQTSGRAYEQYF.

The chain carries TRBV19 and TRBJ1-1, with TRBD1 matching over 8 bases. The CDR3 has 16 residues. Germline V gene lookup returns CDR1 LNHDA and CDR2 SQIVND (reference sequence). Trimming took 6 bases from V and 1 from J; bases not matched to a gene: 10. CDR3 residues: CASSLLQGATNTEAFF. In nucleotides, the CDR3 is TGTGCCAGTAGCCTCCTCCAGGGGGCCACGAACACTGAAGCTTTCTTT.

The gene calls are TRBV5-4 and TRBJ2-7, with TRBD1 identical over 8 bases. Trimming took 4 bases from V and 3 from J; bases not matched to a gene: 9. This CDR3 comprises 15 residues. In germline, CDR1 is SGHNT, CDR2 YYREEE (reference sequence). CDR3 amino acids: CASSLSQGANYEQYF. The CDR3, as DNA: TGTGCCAGCAGCCTCTCGCAGGGGGCCAACTACGAGCAGTACTTC.

V is TRBV5-3 and J is TRBJ1-1, with D unclear. TRBV5-3 is an ORF for which the function is uncertain. V was shortened by 0 bases and J by 1 base, with 13 bases between the two germline ends. The CDR3 loop spans 16 amino acids. The CDR3 is CARSLVRDLRNTEAFF. CDR3 DNA sequence: TGTGCCAGAAGCTTGGTCCGGGATCTCAGGAACACTGAAGCTTTCTTT.

This rearrangement joins TRBV9 to TRBJ1-2; 10 nucleotides agree with TRBD1. Germline-derived CDR1 and CDR2 are SGDLS and YYNGEE. The CDR3 is 17 amino acids. V was pared by 3 bases and J by 7 bases, with 15 bases of the junction left unmatched. CDR3 amino acids: CASSDGGQGFSQGGYTF. CDR3 DNA: TGTGCCAGCAGCGACGGGGGACAGGGGTTCTCGCAAGGTGGCTACACCTTC.

The V and J genes are TRBV6-5 and TRBJ2-3, with TRBD1 matching over 11 bases. Germline V gives CDR1 MNHEY, CDR2 SVGAGI. This CDR3 region has 15 residues. V was clipped by 5 bases and J by 4 bases; unmatched bases: 5. CDR3 sequence reads: CASSLRTGGADTQYF. DNA for the CDR3: TGTGCCAGCAGTCTACGGACAGGGGGCGCAGATACGCAGTATTTT.

This chain connects TRBV27 to TRBJ2-3; D gene uncertain. From germline, CDR1 is MNHEY and CDR2 SMNVEV (reference sequence). V was cut by 5 bases and J by 0 bases, with 6 bases left in between. The CDR3 runs to 13 residues. The CDR3 spells CASSVISTDTQYF. Written as DNA, the CDR3 is TGTGCCAGCAGTGTCATTAGCACAGATACGCAGTATTTT.

This sequence joins TRBV25-1 and TRBJ1-4; 10 bases are a match to TRBD1. The CDR3 totals 14 residues. V lost 6 bases, J lost 5 bases, and 3 bases stayed unmatched. The germline V gene encodes CDR1 MGHDK and CDR2 SYGVNS. The CDR3, as DNA: TGTGCCAGCAGCGGGACAGGGGTAAATGAAAAACTGTTTTTT. It is translated as CASSGTGVNEKLFF.

J is TRBJ2-1 and V is TRBV4-3; D is ambiguous. Trimming took 4 bases from V and 0 from J, leaving 13 bases between them. This CDR3 region has 16 residues. Germline CDR1 LGHNA, CDR2 YSLEER. The CDR3 here is CASSRSDANSYNEQFF. CDR3 DNA: TGCGCCAGCAGCCGAAGCGACGCAAACTCCTACAATGAGCAGTTCTTC.

This sequence joins TRBV27 and TRBJ2-5; possibly TRBD1 for D (6 bases). The CDR3 runs 13 residues. CDR1 and CDR2 (germline): MNHEY, SMNVEV (reference sequence). The V gene lost 5 bases and the J gene lost 7 bases, with 14 bases spanning the gap. The CDR3 DNA is TGTGCCAGCAGTGCAGGGGACGCAGGGACCCAGTACTTC. This gives the protein CASSAGDAGTQYF.

In its sample, this clone was seen once. J is TRBJ2-1 and V is TRBV9; tentative D call: TRBD1 (6 bases). The V end was cut by 0 bases, the J end by 6 bases, with 10 bases between. The CDR3 extends over 14 amino acids. Germline lookup yields CDR1 SGDLS and CDR2 YYNGEE. The CDR3 sequence is CASSVGAGVNEQFF. CDR3 DNA: TGTGCCAGCAGCGTAGGCGCAGGGGTCAATGAGCAGTTCTTC.

The gene calls are TRBV10-2 and TRBJ1-5, with 7 nucleotides matching TRBD1. V gave up 6 bases and J gave up 7 bases; unmatched junction bases: 6. The germline gives CDR1 WSHSY, CDR2 SAAADI. The CDR3 extends over 13 amino acids. In nucleotides, the CDR3 is TGCGCCAGCAGCGTGGGACAGTCCCAGCCCCAGCATTTT. This sequence encodes CASSVGQSQPQHF.

The CDR3: CASSSGQTSGYEQYF. CDR3 bases: TGTGCCAGCAGCTCTGGACAGACTTCTGGCTACGAGCAGTACTTC. The chain is built from TRBV7-9 and TRBJ2-7; D is possibly TRBD1 (6 bases). Germline CDR1 and CDR2: SEHNR and FQNEAQ (reference sequence). The V gene lost 4 bases and the J gene lost 3 bases, with 16 bases spanning the gap. The CDR3 has 15 residues.

The V and J genes are TRBV4-3 and TRBJ1-2; D might be TRBD1 (6 bases). V lost 0 bases to trimming and J lost 4 bases, with 15 bases between them. The CDR3 is made up of 16 amino acids. CDR1 LGHNA and CDR2 YSLEER come from the germline V gene. DNA of the CDR3: TGCGCCAGCAGCCAAGACCGGGGGGGGACAATCTATGGCTACACCTTC. As protein: CASSQDRGGTIYGYTF.

This sequence joins TRBV7-6 and TRBJ1-1, with D possibly matching TRBD1 (6 bases). The V end was cut by 5 bases, the J end by 1 base, with 14 bases between. Germline V lookup: CDR1 SGHVS, CDR2 FNYEAQ. CDR3 length: 15 amino acids. CDR3 loop: CASSRGAGSNTEAFF. The CDR3 nucleotides are TGTGCCAGCAGCCGGGGGGCAGGGTCGAACACTGAAGCTTTCTTT.

The V gene is TRBV5-8, the J gene TRBJ2-3; 7 bases are shared with TRBD1. Unmatched junction bases numbered 5, after V lost 4 bases and J lost 0 bases. The CDR3 has 15 residues. Germline-derived CDR1 and CDR2 are SGHTS and YDEGEE. The DNA for the CDR3 is TGTGCCAGCAGCCAGGTGGGACAGAGCACAGATACGCAGTATTTT. This codes for CASSQVGQSTDTQYF.

The CDR3 spells CASSQDEQGYYGYTF. The CDR3 DNA reads TGTGCCAGCAGCCAAGACGAACAGGGGTACTATGGCTACACCTTC. The chain combines TRBV14 with TRBJ1-2, with TRBD1 identical over 7 bases. Trimming took 0 bases from V and 3 from J; bases not matched to a gene: 4. The CDR3 totals 15 residues. Germline CDR1 SGHDN, CDR2 FVKESK.